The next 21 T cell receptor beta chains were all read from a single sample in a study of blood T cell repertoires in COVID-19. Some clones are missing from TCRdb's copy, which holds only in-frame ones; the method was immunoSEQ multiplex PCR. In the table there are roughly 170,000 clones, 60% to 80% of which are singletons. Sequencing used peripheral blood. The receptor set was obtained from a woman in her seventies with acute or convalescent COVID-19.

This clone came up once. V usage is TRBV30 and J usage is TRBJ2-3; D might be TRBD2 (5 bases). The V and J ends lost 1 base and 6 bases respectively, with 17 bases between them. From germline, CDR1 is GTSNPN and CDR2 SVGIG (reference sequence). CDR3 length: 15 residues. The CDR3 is CAWSESLVFWDTQYF. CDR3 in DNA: TGTGCCTGGAGTGAATCACTAGTTTTTTGGGATACGCAGTATTTT.

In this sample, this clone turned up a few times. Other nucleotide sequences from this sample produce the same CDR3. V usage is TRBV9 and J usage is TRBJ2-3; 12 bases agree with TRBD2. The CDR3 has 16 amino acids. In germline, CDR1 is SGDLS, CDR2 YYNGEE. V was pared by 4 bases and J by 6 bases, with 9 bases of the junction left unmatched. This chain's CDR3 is CASSPRLAGVGDTQYF. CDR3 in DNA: TGTGCCAGCAGCCCACGACTAGCGGGAGTCGGGGATACGCAGTATTTT.

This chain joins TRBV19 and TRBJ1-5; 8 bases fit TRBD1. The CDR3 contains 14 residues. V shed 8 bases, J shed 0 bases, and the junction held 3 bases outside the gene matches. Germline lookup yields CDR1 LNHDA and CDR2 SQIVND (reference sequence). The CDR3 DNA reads TGTGCCAGTGCCGGGACAGGTAGCAATCAGCCCCAGCATTTT. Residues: CASAGTGSNQPQHF.

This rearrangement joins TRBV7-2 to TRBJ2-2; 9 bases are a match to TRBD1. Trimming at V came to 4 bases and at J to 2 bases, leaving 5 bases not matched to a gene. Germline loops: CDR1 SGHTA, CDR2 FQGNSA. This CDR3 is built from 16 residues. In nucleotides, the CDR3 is TGTGCCAGCAGCTCATTGGGACAGGGTAACACCGGGGAGCTGTTTTTT. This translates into CASSSLGQGNTGELFF.

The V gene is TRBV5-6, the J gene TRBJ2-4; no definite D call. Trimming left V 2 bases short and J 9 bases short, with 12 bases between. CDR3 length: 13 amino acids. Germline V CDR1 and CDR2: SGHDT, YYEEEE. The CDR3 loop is CASSLQQLAIQYF. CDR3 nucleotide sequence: TGTGCCAGCAGCTTACAACAGCTCGCCATTCAGTACTTC.

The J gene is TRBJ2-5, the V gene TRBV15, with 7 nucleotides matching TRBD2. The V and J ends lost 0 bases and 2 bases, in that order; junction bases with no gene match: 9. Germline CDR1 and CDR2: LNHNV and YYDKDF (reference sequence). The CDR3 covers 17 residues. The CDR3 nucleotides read TGTGCCACCAGCAGAGATATTGCGGGAGTAAAACAAGAGACCCAGTACTTC. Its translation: CATSRDIAGVKQETQYF.

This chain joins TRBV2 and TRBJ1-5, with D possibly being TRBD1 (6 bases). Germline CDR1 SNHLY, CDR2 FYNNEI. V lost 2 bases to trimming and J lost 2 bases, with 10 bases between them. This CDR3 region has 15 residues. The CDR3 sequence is CASSESRGRNQPQHF. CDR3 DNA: TGTGCCAGCAGTGAAAGCAGGGGTCGCAATCAGCCCCAGCATTTT.

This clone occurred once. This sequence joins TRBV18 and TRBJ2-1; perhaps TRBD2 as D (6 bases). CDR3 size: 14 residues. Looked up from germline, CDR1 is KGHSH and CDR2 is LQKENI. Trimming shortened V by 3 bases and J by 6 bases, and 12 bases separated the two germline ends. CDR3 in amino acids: CASSPSGTVNEQFF. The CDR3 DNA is TGTGCCAGCTCACCTAGCGGAACCGTCAATGAGCAGTTCTTC.

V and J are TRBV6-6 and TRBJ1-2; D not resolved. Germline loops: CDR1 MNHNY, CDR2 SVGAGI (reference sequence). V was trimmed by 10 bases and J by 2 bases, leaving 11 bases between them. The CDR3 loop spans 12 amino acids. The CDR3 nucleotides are TGTGCCATCCAGTCACAGAACTATGGCTACACCTTC. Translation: CAIQSQNYGYTF.

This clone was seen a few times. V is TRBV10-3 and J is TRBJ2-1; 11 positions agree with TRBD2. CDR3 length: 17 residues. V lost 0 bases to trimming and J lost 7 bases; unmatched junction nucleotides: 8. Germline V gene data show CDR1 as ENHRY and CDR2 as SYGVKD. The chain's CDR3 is CAISESTSGAPRNEQFF. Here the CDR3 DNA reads TGTGCCATCAGTGAGTCGACTAGCGGGGCCCCTAGGAATGAGCAGTTCTTC.

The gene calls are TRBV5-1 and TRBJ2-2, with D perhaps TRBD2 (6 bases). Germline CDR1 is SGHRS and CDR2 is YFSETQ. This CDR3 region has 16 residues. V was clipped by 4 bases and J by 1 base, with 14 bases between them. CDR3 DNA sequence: TGCGCCAGCAGCCTTGATGGGGGGAAGAACACCGGGGAGCTGTTTTTT. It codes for CASSLDGGKNTGELFF.

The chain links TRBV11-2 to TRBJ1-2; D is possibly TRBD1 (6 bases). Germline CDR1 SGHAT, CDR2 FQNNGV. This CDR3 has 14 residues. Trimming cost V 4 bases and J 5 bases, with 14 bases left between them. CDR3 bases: TGTGCCAGCAGCTACATACAGGGAGTTTATGGCTACACCTTC. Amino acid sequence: CASSYIQGVYGYTF.

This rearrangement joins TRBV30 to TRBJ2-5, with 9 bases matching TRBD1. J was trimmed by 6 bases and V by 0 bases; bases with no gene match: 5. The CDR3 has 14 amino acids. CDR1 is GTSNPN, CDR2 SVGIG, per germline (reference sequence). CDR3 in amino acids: CAWSVQGALKTQYF. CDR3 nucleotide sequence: TGTGCCTGGAGTGTACAGGGGGCGTTAAAGACCCAGTACTTC.

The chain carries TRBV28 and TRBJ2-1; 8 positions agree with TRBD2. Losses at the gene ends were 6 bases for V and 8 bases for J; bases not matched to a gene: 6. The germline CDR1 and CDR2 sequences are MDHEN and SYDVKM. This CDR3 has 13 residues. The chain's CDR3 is CASRVSGTHEQFF. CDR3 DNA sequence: TGTGCCAGCAGAGTTAGCGGGACTCATGAGCAGTTCTTC. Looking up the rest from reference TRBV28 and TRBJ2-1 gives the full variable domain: DVKVTQSSRYLVKRTGEKVFLECVQDMDHENMFWYRQDPGLGLRLIYFSYDVKMKEKGDIPEGYSVSREKKERFSLILESASTNQTSMYLCASRVSGTHEQFFGPGTRLTVL.

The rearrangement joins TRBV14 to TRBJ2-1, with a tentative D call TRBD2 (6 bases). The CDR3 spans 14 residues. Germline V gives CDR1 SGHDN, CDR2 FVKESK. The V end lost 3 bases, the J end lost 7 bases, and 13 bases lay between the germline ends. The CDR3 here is CASSQSGPGNEQFF. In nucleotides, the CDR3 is TGTGCCAGCAGCCAGAGCGGGCCCGGGAATGAGCAGTTCTTC.

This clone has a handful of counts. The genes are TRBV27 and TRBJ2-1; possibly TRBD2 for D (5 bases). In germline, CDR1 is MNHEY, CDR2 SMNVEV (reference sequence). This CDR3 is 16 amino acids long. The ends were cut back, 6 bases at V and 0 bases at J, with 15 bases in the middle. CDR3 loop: CASSPRALSSYNEQFF. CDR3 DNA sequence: TGTGCCAGCAGCCCGAGGGCGCTAAGCTCCTACAATGAGCAGTTCTTC.

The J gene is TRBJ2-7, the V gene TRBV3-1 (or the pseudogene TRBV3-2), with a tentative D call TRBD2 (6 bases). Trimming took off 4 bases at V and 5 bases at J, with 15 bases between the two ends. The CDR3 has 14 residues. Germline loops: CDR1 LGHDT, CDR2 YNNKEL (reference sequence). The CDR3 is CASSPLAGSHEQYF. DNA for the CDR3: TGTGCCAGCAGCCCGTTGGCGGGATCGCACGAGCAGTACTTC.

This CDR3 is CASSPEGTASEAFF. For the CDR3, the DNA is TGTGCCAGCAGCCCAGAAGGGACAGCATCCGAAGCTTTCTTT. The chain carries TRBV7-3 and TRBJ1-1; 7 nucleotides match TRBD1. This CDR3 has 14 amino acids. Germline trimming cut 5 bases from V and 8 bases from J; bases unmatched to any gene: 11. Germline values: CDR1 SGHTA, CDR2 FQGTGA.

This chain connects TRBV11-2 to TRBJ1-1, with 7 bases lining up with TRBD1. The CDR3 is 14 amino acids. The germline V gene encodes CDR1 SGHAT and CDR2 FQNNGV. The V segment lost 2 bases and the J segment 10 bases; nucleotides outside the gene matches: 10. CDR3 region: CASSLNNRGGRAFF. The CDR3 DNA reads TGTGCCAGCAGCTTAAATAACAGGGGTGGTAGAGCTTTCTTT.

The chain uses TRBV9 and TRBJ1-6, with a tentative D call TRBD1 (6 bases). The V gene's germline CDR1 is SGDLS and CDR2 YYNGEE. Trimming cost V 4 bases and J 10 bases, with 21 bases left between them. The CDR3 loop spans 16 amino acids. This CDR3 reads CASSPHTPGAGSPLHF. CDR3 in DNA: TGTGCCAGCAGCCCCCACACCCCAGGGGCCGGGTCACCCCTCCACTTT.

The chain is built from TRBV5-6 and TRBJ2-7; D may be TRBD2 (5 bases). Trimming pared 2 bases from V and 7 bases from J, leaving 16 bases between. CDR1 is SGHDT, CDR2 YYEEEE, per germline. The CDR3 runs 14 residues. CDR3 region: CASSFGLASREQYF. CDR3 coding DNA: TGTGCCAGCAGCTTTGGTCTAGCTTCCCGAGAGCAGTACTTC.